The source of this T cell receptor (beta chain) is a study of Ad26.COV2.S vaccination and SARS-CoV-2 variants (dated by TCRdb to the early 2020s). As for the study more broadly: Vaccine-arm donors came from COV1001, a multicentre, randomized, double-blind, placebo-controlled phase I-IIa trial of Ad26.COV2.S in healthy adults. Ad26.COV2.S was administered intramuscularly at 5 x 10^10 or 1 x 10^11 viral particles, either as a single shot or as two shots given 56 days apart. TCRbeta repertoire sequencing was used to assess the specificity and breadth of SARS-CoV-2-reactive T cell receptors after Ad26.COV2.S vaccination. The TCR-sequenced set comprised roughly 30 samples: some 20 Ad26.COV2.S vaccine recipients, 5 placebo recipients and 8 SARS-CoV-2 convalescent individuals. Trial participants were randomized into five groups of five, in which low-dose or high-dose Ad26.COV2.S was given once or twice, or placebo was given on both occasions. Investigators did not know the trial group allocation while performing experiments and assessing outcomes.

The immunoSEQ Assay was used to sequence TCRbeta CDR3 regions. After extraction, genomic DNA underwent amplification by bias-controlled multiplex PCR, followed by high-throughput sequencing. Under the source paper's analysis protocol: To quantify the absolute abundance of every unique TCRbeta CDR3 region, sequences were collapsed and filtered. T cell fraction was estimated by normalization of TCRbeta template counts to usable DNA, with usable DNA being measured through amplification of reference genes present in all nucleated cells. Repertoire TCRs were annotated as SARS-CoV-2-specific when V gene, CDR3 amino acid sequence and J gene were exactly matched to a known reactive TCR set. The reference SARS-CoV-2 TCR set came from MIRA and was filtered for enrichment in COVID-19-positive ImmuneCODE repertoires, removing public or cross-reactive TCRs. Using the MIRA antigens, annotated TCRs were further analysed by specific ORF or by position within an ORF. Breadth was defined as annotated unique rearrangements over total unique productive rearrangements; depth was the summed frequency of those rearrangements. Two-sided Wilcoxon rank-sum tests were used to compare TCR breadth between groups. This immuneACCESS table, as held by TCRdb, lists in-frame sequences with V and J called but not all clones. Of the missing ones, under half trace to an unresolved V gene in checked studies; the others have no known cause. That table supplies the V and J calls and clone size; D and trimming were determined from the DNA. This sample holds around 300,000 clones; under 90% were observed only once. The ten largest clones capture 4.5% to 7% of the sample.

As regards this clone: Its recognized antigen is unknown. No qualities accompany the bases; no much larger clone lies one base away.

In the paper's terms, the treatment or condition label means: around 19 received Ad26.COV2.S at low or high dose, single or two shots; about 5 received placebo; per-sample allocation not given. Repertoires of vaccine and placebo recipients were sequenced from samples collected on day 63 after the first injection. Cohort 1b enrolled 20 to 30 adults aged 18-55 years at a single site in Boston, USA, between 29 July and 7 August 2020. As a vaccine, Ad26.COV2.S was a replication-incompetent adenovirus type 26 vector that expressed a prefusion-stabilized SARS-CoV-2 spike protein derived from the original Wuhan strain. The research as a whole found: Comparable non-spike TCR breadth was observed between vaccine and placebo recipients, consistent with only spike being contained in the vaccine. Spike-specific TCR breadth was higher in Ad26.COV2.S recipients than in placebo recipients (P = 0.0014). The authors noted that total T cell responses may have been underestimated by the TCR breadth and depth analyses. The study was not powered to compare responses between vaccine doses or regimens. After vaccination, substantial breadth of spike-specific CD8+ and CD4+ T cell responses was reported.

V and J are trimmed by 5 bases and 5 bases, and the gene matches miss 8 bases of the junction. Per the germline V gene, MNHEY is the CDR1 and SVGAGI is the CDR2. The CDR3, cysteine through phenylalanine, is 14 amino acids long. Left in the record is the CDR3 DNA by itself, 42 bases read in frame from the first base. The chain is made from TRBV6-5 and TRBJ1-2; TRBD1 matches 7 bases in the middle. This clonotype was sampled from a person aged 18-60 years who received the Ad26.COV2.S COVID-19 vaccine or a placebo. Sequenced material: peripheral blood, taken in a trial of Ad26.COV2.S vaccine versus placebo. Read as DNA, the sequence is TGTGCCAGCAGTCAACCAAGACAGGGTTATGGCTACACCTTC. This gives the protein CASSQPRQGYGYTF.